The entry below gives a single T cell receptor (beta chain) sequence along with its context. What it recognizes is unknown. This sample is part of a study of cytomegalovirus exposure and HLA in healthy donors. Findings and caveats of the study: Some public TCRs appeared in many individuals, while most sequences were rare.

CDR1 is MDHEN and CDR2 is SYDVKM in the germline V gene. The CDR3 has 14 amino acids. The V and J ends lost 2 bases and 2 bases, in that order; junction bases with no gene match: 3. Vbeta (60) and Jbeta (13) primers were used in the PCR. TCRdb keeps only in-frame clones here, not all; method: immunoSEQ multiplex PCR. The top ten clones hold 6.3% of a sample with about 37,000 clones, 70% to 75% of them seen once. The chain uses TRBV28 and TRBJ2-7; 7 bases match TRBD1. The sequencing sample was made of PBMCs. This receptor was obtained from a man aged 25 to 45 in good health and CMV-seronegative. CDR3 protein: CASSLRGPPYEQYF. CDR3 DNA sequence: TGTGCCAGCAGTTTAAGGGGGCCCCCCTACGAGCAGTACTTC.